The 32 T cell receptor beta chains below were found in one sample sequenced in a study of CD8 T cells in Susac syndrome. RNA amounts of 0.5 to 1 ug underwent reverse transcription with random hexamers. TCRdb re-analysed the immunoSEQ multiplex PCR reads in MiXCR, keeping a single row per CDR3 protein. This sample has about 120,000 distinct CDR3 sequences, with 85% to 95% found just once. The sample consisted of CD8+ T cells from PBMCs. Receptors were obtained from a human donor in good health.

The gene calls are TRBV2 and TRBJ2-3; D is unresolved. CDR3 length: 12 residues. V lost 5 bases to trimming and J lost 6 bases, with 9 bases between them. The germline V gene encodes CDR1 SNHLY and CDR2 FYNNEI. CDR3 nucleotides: TGTGCCAGCAGTCCTCCGGTCGATACGCAGTATTTT. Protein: CASSPPVDTQYF.

The CDR3 DNA follows: TGCGCCAGCAGCCAGACCCAGACAGGGAACTCCTATGGCTACACCTTC. Encoded protein: CASSQTQTGNSYGYTF. The J gene is TRBJ1-2, the V gene TRBV4-1; 7 bases map to TRBD1. The ends lost 3 bases at V and 4 bases at J; junction bases unmatched: 11. CDR3 size: 16 residues. Germline V lookup: CDR1 MGHRA, CDR2 YSYEKL.

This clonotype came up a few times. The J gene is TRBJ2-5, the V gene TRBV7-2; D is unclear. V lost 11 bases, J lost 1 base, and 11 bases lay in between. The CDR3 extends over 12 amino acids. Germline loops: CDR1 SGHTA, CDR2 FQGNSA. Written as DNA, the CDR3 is TGTGCCTCCCTGGCGAGCCAAGAGACCCAGTACTTC. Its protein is CASLASQETQYF.

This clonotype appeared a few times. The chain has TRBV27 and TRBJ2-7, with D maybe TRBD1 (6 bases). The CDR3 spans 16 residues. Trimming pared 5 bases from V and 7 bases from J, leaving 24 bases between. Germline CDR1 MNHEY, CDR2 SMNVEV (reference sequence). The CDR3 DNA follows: TGTGCCAGCAGTCTCTCTCTCGGCAGGGGAGTGTGGGAGCAGTACTTC. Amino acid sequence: CASSLSLGRGVWEQYF.

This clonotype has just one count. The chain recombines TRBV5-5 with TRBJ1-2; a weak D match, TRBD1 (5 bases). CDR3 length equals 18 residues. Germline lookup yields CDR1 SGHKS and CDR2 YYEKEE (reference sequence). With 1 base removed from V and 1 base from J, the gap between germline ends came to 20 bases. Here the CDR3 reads CASSLIGASTQSNYGYTF. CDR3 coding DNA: TGTGCCAGCAGCTTGATTGGGGCCAGCACACAGAGTAACTATGGCTACACCTTC.

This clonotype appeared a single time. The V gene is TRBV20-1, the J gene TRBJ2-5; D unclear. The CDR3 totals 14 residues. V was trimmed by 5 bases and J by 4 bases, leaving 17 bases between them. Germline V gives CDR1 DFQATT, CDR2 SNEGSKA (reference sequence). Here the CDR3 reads CSALSRLGRETQYF. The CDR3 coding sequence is TGCAGTGCTCTCTCGCGTCTTGGCAGAGAGACCCAGTACTTC.

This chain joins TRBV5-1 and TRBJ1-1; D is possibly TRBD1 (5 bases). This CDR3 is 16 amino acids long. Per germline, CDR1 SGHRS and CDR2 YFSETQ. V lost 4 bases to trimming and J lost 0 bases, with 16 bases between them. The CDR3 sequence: CASSLISGALNTEAFF. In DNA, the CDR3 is TGCGCCAGCAGCCTGATTTCCGGGGCCCTGAACACTGAAGCTTTCTTT.

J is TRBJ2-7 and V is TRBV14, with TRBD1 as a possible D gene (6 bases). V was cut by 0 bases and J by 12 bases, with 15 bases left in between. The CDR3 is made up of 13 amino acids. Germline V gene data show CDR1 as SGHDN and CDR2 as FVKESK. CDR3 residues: CASSQDRGGWLYF. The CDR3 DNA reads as TGTGCCAGCAGCCAAGATCGAGGGGGATGGCTGTACTTC.

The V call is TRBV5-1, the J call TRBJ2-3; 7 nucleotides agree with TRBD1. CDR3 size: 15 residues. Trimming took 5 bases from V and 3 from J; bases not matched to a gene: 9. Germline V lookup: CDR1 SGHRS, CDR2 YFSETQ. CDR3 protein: CASSSQGERTDTQYF. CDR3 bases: TGCGCCAGCAGTTCCCAGGGGGAGAGGACAGATACGCAGTATTTT.

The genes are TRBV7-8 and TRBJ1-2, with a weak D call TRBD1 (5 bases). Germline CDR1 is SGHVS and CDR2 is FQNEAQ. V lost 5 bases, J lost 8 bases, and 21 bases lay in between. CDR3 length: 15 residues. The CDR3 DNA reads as TGTGCCAGCAGCACAAAGGGCCAGGGAGGTGTGGGCTACACCTTC. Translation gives CASSTKGQGGVGYTF.

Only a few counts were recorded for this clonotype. DNA for the CDR3: TGCGCCAGCAGCCAGGGACTAGCGGCTGATACGCAGTATTTT. Protein product: CASSQGLAADTQYF. The gene calls are TRBV4-3 and TRBJ2-3, with 11 positions matching TRBD2. Trimming took 3 bases from V and 6 from J; bases not matched to a gene: 2. Germline CDR1 and CDR2: LGHNA and YSLEER. The CDR3 has 14 amino acids.

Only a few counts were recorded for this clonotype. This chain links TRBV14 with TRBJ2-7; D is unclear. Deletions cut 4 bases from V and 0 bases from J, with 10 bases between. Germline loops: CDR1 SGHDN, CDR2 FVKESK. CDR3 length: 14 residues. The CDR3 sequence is CASSLTHSSYEQYF. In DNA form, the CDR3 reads TGTGCCAGCAGCCTGACCCACAGCTCCTACGAGCAGTACTTC.

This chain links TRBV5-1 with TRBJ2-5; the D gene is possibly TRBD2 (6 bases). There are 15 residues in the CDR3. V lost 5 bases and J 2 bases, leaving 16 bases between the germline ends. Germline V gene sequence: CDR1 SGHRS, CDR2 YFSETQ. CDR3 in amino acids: CASSRASAWQETQYF. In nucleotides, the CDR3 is TGCGCCAGCAGTCGAGCTAGCGCTTGGCAAGAGACCCAGTACTTC.

DNA for the CDR3: TGCAGCGTTGAAGACGCGACTAGCGGGATAACCGATGAGCAGTTCTTC. It specifies CSVEDATSGITDEQFF. The chain uses TRBV29-1 and TRBJ2-1; 11 bases are a match to TRBD2. Germline assignment: CDR1 SQVTM and CDR2 ANQGSEA. V trimming: 0 bases; J trimming: 8 bases; junction bases outside the gene matches: 9. The CDR3 has 16 amino acids.

For the CDR3, the DNA is TGTGCCAGCAGCTTAGTCTCTGTGGGAGGACAGCAAGCTTTCTTT. Its protein product is CASSLVSVGGQQAFF. This chain uses TRBV7-2 with TRBJ1-1; perhaps TRBD1 as D (6 bases). V shed 1 base and J shed 9 bases, with 18 bases lying between them. Germline V gene data show CDR1 as SGHTA and CDR2 as FQGNSA. This CDR3 has 15 residues. The full variable domain, with the rest looked up from reference TRBV7-2 and TRBJ1-1, is GAGVSQSPSNKVTEKGKDVELRCDPISGHTALYWYRQSLGQGLEFLIYFQGNSAPDKSGLPSDRFSAERTGGSVSTLTIQRTQQEDSAVYLCASSLVSVGGQQAFFGQGTRLTVV.

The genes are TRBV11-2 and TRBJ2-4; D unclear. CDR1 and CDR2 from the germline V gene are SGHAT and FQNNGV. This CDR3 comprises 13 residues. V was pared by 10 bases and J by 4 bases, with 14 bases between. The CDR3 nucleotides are TGTGCCACCGCGGCCGTGTCAAAAAACATTCAGTACTTC. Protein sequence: CATAAVSKNIQYF.

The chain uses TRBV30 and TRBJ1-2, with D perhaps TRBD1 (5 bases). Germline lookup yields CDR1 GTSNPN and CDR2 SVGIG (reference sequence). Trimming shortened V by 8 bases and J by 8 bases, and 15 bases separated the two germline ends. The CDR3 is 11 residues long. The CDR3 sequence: CAGLTGEGYTF. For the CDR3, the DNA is TGTGCCGGACTCACAGGTGAAGGCTACACCTTC.

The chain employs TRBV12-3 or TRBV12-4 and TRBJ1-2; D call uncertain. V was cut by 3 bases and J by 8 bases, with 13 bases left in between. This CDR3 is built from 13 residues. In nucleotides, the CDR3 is TGTGCCAGCAGTTTCTCGCAAGATAGGGGCTACACCTTC. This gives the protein CASSFSQDRGYTF.

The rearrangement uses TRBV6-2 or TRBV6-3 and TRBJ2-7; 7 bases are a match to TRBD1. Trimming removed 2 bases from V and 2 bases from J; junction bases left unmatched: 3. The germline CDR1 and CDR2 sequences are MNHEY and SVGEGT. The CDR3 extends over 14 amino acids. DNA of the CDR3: TGTGCCAGCAGTTACGGGACAGCCGCCTACGAGCAGTACTTC. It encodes CASSYGTAAYEQYF.

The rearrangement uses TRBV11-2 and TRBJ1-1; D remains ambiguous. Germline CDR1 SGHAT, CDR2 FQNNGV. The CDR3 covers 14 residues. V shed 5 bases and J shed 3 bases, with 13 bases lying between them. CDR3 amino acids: CASSPSYRDTEAFF. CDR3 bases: TGTGCCAGCAGCCCCAGTTACCGGGACACTGAAGCTTTCTTT.

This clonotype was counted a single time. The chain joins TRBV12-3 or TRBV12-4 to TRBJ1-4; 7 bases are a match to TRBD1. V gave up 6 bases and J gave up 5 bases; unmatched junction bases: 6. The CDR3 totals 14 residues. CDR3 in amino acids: CASSPSTGNEKLFF. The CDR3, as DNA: TGTGCCAGCAGCCCTTCGACAGGGAATGAAAAACTGTTTTTT.

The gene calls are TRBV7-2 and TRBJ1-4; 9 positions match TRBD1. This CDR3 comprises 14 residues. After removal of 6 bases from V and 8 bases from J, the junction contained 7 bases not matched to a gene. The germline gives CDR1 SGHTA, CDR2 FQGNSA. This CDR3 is CASRDRGRAEKLFF. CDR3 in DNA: TGTGCCAGCAGGGACAGGGGACGAGCGGAAAAACTGTTTTTT.

The CDR3 DNA sequence: TGTGCCAGCAGCTTAGGCCCGACAGGGACAAACACTGAAGCTTTCTTT. Its protein product is CASSLGPTGTNTEAFF. The chain recombines TRBV7-9 with TRBJ1-1; 7 bases are a match to TRBD1. Unmatched junction bases numbered 7, after V lost 1 base and J lost 2 bases. Per the germline V gene, CDR1 is SEHNR and CDR2 is FQNEAQ (reference sequence). The CDR3 sequence is 16 residues long.

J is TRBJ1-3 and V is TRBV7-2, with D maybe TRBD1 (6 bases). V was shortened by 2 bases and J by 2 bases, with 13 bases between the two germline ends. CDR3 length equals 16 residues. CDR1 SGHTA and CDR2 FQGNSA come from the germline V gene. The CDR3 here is CASSLLVRDTGNTIYF. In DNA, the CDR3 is TGTGCCAGCAGCTTATTAGTCAGGGACACTGGAAACACCATATATTTT.

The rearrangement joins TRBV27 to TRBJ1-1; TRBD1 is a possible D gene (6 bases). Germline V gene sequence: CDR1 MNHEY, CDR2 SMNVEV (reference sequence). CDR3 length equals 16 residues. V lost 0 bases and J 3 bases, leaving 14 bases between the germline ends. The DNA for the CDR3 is TGTGCCAGCAGTTTATCCCACAGGGTTCCGGACACTGAAGCTTTCTTT. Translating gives CASSLSHRVPDTEAFF.

The CDR3 is CASSRQGPSYEQYF. Here the CDR3 DNA reads TGTGCCAGCAGTCGTCAGGGGCCCTCCTACGAGCAGTACTTC. V and J are TRBV27 and TRBJ2-7; D might be TRBD1 (6 bases). Per germline, CDR1 MNHEY and CDR2 SMNVEV (reference sequence). Trimming took 5 bases from V and 0 from J, leaving 11 bases between them. The CDR3 consists of 14 residues.

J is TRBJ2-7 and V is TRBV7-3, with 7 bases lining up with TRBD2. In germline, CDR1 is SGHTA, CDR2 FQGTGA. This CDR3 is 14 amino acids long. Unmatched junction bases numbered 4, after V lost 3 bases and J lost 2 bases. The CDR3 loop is CASSFGAGAYEQYF. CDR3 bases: TGTGCCAGCAGCTTTGGCGCGGGGGCCTACGAGCAGTACTTC.

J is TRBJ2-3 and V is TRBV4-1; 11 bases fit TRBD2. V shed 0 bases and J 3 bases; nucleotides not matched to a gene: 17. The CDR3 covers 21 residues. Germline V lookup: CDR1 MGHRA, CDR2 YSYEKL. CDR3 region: CASSQDPLAGDVARHTDTQYF. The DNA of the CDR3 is TGCGCCAGCAGCCAAGATCCACTAGCGGGAGACGTCGCCCGCCATACAGATACGCAGTATTTT.

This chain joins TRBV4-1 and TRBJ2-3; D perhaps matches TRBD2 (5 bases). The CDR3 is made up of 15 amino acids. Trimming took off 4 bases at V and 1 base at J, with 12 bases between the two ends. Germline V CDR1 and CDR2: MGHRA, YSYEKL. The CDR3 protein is CASSLGSGGTDTQYF. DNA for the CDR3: TGCGCCAGCAGCCTGGGGTCCGGGGGCACAGATACGCAGTATTTT.

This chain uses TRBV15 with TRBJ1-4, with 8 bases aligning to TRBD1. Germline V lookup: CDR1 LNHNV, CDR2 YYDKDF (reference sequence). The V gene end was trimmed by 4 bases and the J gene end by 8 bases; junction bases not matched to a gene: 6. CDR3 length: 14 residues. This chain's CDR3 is CATSTQGAWEKLFF. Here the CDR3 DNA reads TGTGCCACCAGCACCCAGGGGGCTTGGGAAAAACTGTTTTTT.

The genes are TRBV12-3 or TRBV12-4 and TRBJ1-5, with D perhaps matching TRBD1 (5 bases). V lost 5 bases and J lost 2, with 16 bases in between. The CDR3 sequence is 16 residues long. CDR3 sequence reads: CASSSAAQARNQPQHF. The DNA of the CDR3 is TGTGCCAGCAGTAGCGCCGCACAGGCCCGCAATCAGCCCCAGCATTTT.

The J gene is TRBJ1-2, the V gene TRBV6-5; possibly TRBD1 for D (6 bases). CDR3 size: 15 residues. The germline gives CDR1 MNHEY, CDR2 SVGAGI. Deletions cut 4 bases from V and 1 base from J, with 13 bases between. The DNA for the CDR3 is TGTGCCAGCAGTTTGGGGGGGCTCGGTAACTATGGCTACACCTTC. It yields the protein CASSLGGLGNYGYTF.